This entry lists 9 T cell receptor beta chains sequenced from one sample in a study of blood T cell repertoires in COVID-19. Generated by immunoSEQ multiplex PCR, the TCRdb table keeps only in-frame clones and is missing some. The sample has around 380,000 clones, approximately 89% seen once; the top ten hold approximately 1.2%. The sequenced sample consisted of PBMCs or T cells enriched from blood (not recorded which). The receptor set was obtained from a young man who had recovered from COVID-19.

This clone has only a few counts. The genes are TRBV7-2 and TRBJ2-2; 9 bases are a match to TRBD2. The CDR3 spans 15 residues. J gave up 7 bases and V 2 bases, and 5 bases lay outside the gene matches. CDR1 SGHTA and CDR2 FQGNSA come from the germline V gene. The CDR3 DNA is TGTGCCAGCAGCTTATGGTCTAGCGGGGTCGGGGAGCTGTTTTTT. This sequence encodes CASSLWSSGVGELFF.

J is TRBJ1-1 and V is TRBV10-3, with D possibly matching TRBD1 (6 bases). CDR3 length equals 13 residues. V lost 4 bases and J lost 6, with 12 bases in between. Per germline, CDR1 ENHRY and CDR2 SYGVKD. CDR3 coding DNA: TGTGCCATCAGTGCATCACAGGGTTCTGAAGCTTTCTTT. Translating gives CAISASQGSEAFF.

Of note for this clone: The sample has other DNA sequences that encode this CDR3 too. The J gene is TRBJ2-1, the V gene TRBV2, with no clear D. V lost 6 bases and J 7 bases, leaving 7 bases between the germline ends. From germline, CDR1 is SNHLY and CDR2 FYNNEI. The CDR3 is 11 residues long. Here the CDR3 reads CASSPLNEQFF. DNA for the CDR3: TGTGCCAGCAGCCCTTTGAATGAGCAGTTCTTC. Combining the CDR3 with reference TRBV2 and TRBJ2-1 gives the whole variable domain EPEVTQTPSHQVTQMGQEVILRCVPISNHLYFYWYRQILGQKVEFLVSFYNNEISEKSEIFDDQFSVERPDGSNFTLKIRSTKLEDSAMYFCASSPLNEQFFGPGTRLTVL.

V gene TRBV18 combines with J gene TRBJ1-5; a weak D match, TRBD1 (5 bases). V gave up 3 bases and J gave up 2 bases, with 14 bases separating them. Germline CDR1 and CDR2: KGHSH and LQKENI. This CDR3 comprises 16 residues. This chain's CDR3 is CASSPLPRGRNQPQHF. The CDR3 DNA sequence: TGTGCCAGCTCACCGTTACCAAGGGGCCGCAATCAGCCCCAGCATTTT. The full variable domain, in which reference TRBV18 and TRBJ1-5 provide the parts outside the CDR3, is NAGVMQNPRHLVRRRGQEARLRCSPMKGHSHVYWYRQLPEEGLKFMVYLQKENIIDESGMPKERFSAEFPKEGPSILRIQQVVRGDSAAYFCASSPLPRGRNQPQHFGDGTRLSIL.

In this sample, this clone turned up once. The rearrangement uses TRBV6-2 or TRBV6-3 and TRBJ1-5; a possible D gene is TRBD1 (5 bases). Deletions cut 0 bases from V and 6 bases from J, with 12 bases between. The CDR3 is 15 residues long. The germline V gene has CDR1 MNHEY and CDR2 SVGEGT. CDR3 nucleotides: TGTGCCAGCAGTTACTCTGGAGGGGCGAGTCAGCCCCAGCATTTT. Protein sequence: CASSYSGGASQPQHF.

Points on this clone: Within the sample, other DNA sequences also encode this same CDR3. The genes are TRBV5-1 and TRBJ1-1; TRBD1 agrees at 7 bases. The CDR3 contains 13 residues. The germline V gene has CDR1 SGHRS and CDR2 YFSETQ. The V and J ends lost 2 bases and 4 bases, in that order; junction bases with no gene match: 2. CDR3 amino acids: CASSFTGATEAFF. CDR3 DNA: TGCGCCAGCAGCTTTACAGGGGCCACTGAAGCTTTCTTT.

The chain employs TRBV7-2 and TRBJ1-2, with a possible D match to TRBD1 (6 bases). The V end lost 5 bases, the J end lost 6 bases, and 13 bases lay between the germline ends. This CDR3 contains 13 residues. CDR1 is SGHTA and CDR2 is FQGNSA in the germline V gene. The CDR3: CASSRQAMDGYTF. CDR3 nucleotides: TGTGCCAGCAGCCGACAGGCTATGGATGGCTACACCTTC.

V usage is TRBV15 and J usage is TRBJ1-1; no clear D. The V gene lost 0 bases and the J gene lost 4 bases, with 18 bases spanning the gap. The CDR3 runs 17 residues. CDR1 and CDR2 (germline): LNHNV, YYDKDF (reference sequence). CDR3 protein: CATSRDFAGSGSTEAFF. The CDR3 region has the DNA TGTGCCACCAGCAGAGATTTTGCCGGGTCGGGTAGCACTGAAGCTTTCTTT.

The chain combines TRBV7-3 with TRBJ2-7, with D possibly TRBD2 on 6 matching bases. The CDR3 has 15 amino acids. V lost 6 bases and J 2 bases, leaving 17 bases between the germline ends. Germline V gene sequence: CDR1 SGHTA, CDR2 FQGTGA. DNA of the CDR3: TGTGCCAGCAGTCATGACAGTTCGGGGGCCTACGAGCAGTACTTC. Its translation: CASSHDSSGAYEQYF.